Listed here are 12 T cell receptor beta chains from one sample, sequenced in a study of radiation and T cells in renal cell carcinoma. Stated treatment: 15 Gy SBRT to primary tumor, nephrectomy 4 weeks later. Measured with immunoSEQ multiplex PCR; TCRdb has only the in-frame clones, and not every one. The sample gives under 20,000 clones, 50% to 65% of which show up once; 12% is in the top ten. The material sequenced was tumor tissue, taken from a patient whose treatment included radiotherapy and nephrectomy. The receptor set was obtained from a woman aged 70 to 79 with renal cell carcinoma.

The sample holds a few counts of this clone. V and J are TRBV27 and TRBJ1-5, with no clear D. The germline CDR1 and CDR2 sequences are MNHEY and SMNVEV (reference sequence). Trimming took 2 bases from V and 4 from J, leaving 6 bases between them. CDR3 length: 13 residues. CDR3 residues: CASSLVGNQPQHF. CDR3 nucleotides: TGTGCCAGCAGTTTAGTCGGGAATCAGCCCCAGCATTTT.

The chain couples TRBV5-8 to TRBJ2-2, with D uncertain. The CDR3 extends over 15 amino acids. CDR1 and CDR2 from the germline V gene are SGHTS and YDEGEE. The germline V and J ends were trimmed by 0 bases and 1 base, with 7 bases remaining between them. This CDR3 reads CASSLGVRNTGELFF. CDR3 bases: TGTGCCAGCAGCTTGGGGGTCAGGAACACCGGGGAGCTGTTTTTT.

Points on this clone: An end of the junction does not agree with germline; a read error may underlie this. The same CDR3 is also encoded by other DNA sequences in this sample. The CDR3 DNA reads TGTGCCATCAGTGGGGCGGGTGAAGCCTTCTTT. It yields the protein CAISGAGEAFF. The genes are TRBV10-3 and TRBJ1-1; D not certain. The germline CDR1 and CDR2 sequences are ENHRY and SYGVKD. The CDR3 is 11 amino acids.

The rearrangement links TRBV4-1 to TRBJ2-7, with 7 positions matching TRBD2. V was pared by 0 bases and J by 1 base, with 6 bases of the junction left unmatched. Germline V gene sequence: CDR1 MGHRA, CDR2 YSYEKL. This CDR3 comprises 16 residues. CDR3 coding DNA: TGCGCCAGCAGCCAAGAAGTAACTAGCGAGTCCTACGAGCAGTACTTC. It encodes CASSQEVTSESYEQYF.

The chain links TRBV27 to TRBJ1-1; D not certain. Looked up from germline, CDR1 is MNHEY and CDR2 is SMNVEV (reference sequence). Trimming cost V 0 bases and J 5 bases, with 10 bases left between them. The CDR3 covers 14 residues. CDR3 protein: CASSLSIARTEAFF. Written as DNA, the CDR3 is TGTGCCAGCAGTTTATCGATCGCCCGGACTGAAGCTTTCTTT.

The rearrangement links TRBV5-4 to TRBJ2-3; the match to TRBD2 covers 7 bases. Looked up from germline, CDR1 is SGHNT and CDR2 is YYREEE (reference sequence). Germline trimming cut 0 bases from V and 2 bases from J; bases unmatched to any gene: 9. There are 17 residues in the CDR3. The CDR3 nucleotides are TGTGCCAGCAGCTTGGACCCGACTAGCCTCTTCACAGATACGCAGTATTTT. Translated: CASSLDPTSLFTDTQYF.

The rearrangement uses TRBV5-4 and TRBJ1-5, with TRBD1 identical over 9 bases. Germline loops: CDR1 SGHNT, CDR2 YYREEE (reference sequence). J was trimmed by 3 bases and V by 4 bases; bases with no gene match: 8. CDR3 length equals 16 residues. The CDR3 DNA is TGTGCCAGCAGCAAGGACAGGGGAGACCCCAATCAGCCCCAGCATTTT. Translated: CASSKDRGDPNQPQHF.

The rearrangement uses TRBV6-5 and TRBJ2-7; D may be TRBD1 or TRBD2 (5 bases each). The CDR3 is 14 residues long. Trimming shortened V by 0 bases and J by 4 bases, and 10 bases separated the two germline ends. CDR1 and CDR2 from the germline V gene are MNHEY and SVGAGI. Here the CDR3 reads CASSYSRWGYEQYF. The DNA of the CDR3 is TGTGCCAGCAGTTACTCGAGGTGGGGGTACGAGCAGTACTTC.

The rearrangement links TRBV7-2 to TRBJ1-1; tentative D call: TRBD1 (5 bases). The ends were cut back, 4 bases at V and 0 bases at J, with 12 bases in the middle. The CDR3 is made up of 15 amino acids. Germline V gene lookup returns CDR1 SGHTA and CDR2 FQGNSA. This CDR3 reads CASSSGTGMNTEAFF. The CDR3 DNA sequence: TGTGCCAGCAGCTCCGGGACGGGTATGAACACTGAAGCTTTCTTT. Complete variable domain (other parts from reference TRBV7-2 and TRBJ1-1): GAGVSQSPSNKVTEKGKDVELRCDPISGHTALYWYRQSLGQGLEFLIYFQGNSAPDKSGLPSDRFSAERTGGSVSTLTIQRTQQEDSAVYLCASSSGTGMNTEAFFGQGTRLTVV.

This rearrangement joins TRBV5-1 to TRBJ1-4; 7 bases are a match to TRBD1. Losses at the gene ends were 4 bases for V and 8 bases for J; bases not matched to a gene: 5. Germline V gene lookup returns CDR1 SGHRS and CDR2 YFSETQ. The CDR3 is 13 residues long. CDR3 loop: CASSPSGQEKLFF. The CDR3 DNA reads as TGCGCCAGCAGCCCCTCGGGACAGGAAAAACTGTTTTTT.

The chain has TRBV5-5 and TRBJ2-7; D is ambiguous. Per germline, CDR1 SGHKS and CDR2 YYEKEE (reference sequence). The CDR3 is made up of 11 amino acids. The V end was cut by 4 bases, the J end by 4 bases, with 6 bases between. DNA of the CDR3: TGTGCCAGCAGCGACGTATACGAGCAGTACTTC. Its translation: CASSDVYEQYF. Based on the CDR3 plus reference TRBV5-5 and TRBJ2-7, the full variable domain is DAGVTQSPTHLIKTRGQQVTLRCSPISGHKSVSWYQQVLGQGPQFIFQYYEKEERGRGNFPDRFSARQFPNYSSELNVNALLLGDSALYLCASSDVYEQYFGPGTRLTVT.

The DNA of the CDR3 is TGTGCCAGCAGTCCGGGACAGTACCCTCATGAAAAACTGTTTTTT. The encoded protein is CASSPGQYPHEKLFF. The J gene is TRBJ1-4, the V gene TRBV5-6; the match to TRBD1 covers 7 bases. J was trimmed by 6 bases and V by 5 bases; bases with no gene match: 10. CDR1 SGHDT and CDR2 YYEEEE come from the germline V gene. The CDR3 loop spans 15 amino acids.